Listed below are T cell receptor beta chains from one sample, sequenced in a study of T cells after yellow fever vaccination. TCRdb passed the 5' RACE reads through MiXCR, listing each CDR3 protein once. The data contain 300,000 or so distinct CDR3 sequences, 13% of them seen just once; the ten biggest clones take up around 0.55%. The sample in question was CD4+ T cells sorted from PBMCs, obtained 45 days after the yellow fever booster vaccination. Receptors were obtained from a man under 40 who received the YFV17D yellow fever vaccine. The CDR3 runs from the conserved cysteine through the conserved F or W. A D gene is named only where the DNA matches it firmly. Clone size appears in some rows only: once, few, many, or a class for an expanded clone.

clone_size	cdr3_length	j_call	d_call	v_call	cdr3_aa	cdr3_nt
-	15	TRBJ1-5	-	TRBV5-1	CASSLEPVGNQPQHF	TGCGCCAGCAGCTTGGAGCCAGTTGGTAATCAGCCCCAGCATTTT
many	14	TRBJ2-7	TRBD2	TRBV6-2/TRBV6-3	CASSPTSGTYEQYF	TGTGCCAGCAGTCCAACTAGCGGGACTTACGAGCAGTACTTC
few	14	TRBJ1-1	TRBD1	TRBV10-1	CASSEGQVNTEAFF	TGCGCCAGCAGTGAGGGACAGGTGAACACTGAAGCTTTCTTT
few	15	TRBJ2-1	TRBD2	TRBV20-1	CSARKSLAGHNEQFF	TGCAGTGCTAGGAAGAGTTTAGCGGGACACAATGAGCAGTTCTTC
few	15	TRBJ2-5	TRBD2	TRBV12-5	CASGVGTSDQETQYF	TGTGCTAGTGGCGTAGGGACTAGCGACCAAGAGACCCAGTACTTC
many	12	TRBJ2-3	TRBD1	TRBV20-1	CSADRVRDTQYF	TGCAGTGCGGACAGGGTTAGGGATACGCAGTATTTT
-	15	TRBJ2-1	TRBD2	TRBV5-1	CASSPSSGRGDEQFF	TGCGCCAGCAGCCCCTCTAGCGGGAGGGGGGATGAGCAGTTCTTC
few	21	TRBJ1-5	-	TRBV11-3	CASSLYPNTGGTKGRNQPQHF	TGTGCCAGCAGCTTATACCCCAATACGGGAGGGACAAAGGGCAGAAATCAGCCCCAGCATTTT
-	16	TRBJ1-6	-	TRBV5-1	CASSLNLGRVTSPLHF	TGCGCCAGCAGCTTGAACCTCGGCAGGGTAACCTCACCCCTCCACTTT
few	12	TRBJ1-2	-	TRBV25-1	CASRDHNYGYTF	TGTGCCAGCCGAGACCACAACTATGGCTACACCTTC
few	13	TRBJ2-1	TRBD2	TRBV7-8	CASSGGGHNEQFF	TGTGCCAGCAGCGGGGGGGGTCACAATGAGCAGTTCTTC
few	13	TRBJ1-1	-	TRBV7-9	CASSLKMDTEAFF	TGTGCCAGCAGCTTGAAGATGGATACTGAAGCTTTCTTT
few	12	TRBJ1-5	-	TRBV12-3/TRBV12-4	CASRQYAQPQHF	TGTGCCAGCAGGCAATATGCACAGCCCCAGCATTTT
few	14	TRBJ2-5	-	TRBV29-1	CSVGLGTGQETRYF	-
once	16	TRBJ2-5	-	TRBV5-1	CASSPAAGGQQETQYF	TGCGCCAGCAGCCCGGCTGCCGGCGGGCAGCAAGAGACCCAGTACTTC
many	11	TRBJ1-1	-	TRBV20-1	CSAVGALGAFF	TGCAGTGCTGTCGGTGCTCTGGGCGCTTTCTTT
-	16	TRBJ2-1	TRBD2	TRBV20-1	CSAQRGTSRTYNEQFF	TGCAGTGCCCAAAGGGGGACTAGCAGGACCTACAATGAGCAGTTCTTC
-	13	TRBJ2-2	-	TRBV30	CAWSPTSTGELFF	TGTGCCTGGAGTCCTACTAGTACTGGGGAGCTGTTTTTT
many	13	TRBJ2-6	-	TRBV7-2	CASSLASGQAQTF	TGTGCCAGCAGCTTAGCGTCGGGGCAGGCCCAGACTTTC
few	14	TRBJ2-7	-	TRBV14	CASSPFGQSYEQYF	TGTGCCAGCAGCCCTTTCGGTCAGTCCTACGAGCAGTACTTC
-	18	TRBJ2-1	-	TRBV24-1	CATSDSARGRRKNNEQFF	TGTGCCACCAGTGATTCCGCTCGGGGCAGGCGAAAAAACAATGAGCAGTTCTTC
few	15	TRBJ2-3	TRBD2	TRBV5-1	CASSSTGGSTDTQYF	TGCGCCAGCAGCTCTACGGGGGGGAGCACAGATACGCAGTATTTT
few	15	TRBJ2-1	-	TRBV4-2	CASSQDVGGDGGQFF	TGTGCCAGCAGCCAAGATGTCGGCGGAGATGGGGGGCAGTTCTTC
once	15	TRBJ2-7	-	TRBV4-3	CASSQVKGPTYEQYF	TGCGCCAGCAGCCAAGTTAAGGGACCGACCTACGAGCAGTACTTC